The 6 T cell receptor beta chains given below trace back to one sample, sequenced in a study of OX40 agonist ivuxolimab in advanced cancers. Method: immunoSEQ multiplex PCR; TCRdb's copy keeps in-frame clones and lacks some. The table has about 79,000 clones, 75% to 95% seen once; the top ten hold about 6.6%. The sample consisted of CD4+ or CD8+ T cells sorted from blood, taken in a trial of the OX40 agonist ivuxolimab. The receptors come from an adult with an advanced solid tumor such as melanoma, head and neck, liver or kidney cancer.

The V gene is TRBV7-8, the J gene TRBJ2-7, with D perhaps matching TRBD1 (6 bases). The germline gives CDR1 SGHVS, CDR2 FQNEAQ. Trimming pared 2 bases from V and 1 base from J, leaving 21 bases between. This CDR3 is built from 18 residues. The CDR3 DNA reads TGTGCCAGCAGCTTATCTACAGGGAATAGACTTAATTCCTACGAGCAGTACTTC. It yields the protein CASSLSTGNRLNSYEQYF.

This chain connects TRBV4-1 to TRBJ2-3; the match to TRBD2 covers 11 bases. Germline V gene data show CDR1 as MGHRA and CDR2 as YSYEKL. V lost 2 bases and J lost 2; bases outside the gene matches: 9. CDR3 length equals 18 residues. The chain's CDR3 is CASSQFPGLAANTDTQYF. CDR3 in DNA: TGCGCCAGCAGCCAATTCCCGGGACTAGCGGCTAACACAGATACGCAGTATTTT.

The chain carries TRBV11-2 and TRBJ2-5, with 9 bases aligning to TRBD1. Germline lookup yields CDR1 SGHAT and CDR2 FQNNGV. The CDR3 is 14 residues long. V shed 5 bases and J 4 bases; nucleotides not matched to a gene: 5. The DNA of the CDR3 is TGTGCCAGCAGCAAGACAGGGGGAAGAGAGACCCAGTACTTC. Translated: CASSKTGGRETQYF.

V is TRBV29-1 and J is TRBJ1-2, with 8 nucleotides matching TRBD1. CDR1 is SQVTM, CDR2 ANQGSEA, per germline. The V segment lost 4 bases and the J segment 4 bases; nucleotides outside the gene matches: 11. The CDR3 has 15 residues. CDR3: CSVGTGWRNSYGYTF. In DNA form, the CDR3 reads TGCAGCGTTGGGACAGGGTGGCGCAATAGCTATGGCTACACCTTC. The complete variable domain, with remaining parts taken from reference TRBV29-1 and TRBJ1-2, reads SAVISQKPSRDICQRGTSLTIQCQVDSQVTMMFWYRQQPGQSLTLIATANQGSEATYESGFVIDKFPISRPNLTFSTLTVSNMSPEDSSIYLCSVGTGWRNSYGYTFGSGTRLTVV.

In nucleotides, the CDR3 is TGTGCCAGCAGCTTAGAGCAGGGAGGCTCCTACGAGCAGTACTTC. Translation gives CASSLEQGGSYEQYF. The chain combines TRBV11-2 with TRBJ2-7, with D possibly matching TRBD2 (6 bases). V was shortened by 0 bases and J by 0 bases, with 9 bases between the two germline ends. CDR3 length equals 15 residues. Germline CDR1 is SGHAT and CDR2 is FQNNGV.

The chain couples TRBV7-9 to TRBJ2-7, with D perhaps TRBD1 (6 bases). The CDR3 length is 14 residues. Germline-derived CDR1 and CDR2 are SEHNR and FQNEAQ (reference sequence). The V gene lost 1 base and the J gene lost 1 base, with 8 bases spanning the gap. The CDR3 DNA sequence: TGTGCCAGCAGCTTAGGGGGGACATCCTACGAGCAGTACTTC. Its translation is CASSLGGTSYEQYF.